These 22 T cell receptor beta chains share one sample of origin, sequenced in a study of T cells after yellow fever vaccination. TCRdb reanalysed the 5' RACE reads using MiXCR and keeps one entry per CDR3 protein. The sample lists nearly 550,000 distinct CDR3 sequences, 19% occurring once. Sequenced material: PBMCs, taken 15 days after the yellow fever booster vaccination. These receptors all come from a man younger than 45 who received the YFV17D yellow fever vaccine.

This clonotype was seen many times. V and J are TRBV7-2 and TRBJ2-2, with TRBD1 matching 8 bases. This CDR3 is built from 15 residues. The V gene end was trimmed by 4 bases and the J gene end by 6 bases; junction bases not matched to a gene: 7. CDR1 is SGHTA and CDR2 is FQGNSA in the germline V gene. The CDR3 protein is CASSWQGAFSGELFF. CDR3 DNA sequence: TGTGCCAGCAGCTGGCAGGGGGCTTTCTCCGGGGAGCTGTTTTTT.

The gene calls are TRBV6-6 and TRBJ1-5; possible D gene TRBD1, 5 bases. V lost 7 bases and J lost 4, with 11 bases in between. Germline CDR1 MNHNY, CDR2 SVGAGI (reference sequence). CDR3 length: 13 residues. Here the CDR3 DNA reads TGTGCCAGCAATGGGGGTAGGAATCAGCCCCAGCATTTT. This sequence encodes CASNGGRNQPQHF.

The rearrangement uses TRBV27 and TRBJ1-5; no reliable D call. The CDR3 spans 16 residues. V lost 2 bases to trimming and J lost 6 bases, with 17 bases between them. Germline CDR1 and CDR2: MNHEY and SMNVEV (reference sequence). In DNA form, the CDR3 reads TGTGCCAGCAGTTTACTCGCGGGCGAATTTTCTCAGCCCCAGCATTTT. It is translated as CASSLLAGEFSQPQHF.

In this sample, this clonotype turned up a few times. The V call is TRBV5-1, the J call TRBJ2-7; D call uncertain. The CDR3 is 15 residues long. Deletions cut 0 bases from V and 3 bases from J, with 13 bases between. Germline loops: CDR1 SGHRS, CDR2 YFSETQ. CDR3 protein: CASSLGTAANYEQYF. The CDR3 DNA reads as TGCGCCAGCAGCTTGGGGACGGCCGCAAACTACGAGCAGTACTTC.

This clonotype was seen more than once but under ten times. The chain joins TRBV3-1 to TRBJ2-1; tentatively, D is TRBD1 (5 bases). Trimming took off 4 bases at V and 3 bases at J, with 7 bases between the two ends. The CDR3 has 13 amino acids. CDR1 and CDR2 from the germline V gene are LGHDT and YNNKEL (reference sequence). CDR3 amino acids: CASSPGHYNEQFF. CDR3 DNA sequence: TGTGCCAGCAGCCCCGGACACTACAATGAGCAGTTCTTC.

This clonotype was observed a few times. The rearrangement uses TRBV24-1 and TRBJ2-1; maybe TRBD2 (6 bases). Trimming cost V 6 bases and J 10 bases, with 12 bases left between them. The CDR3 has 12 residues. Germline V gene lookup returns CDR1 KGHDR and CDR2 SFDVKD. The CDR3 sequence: CATSSGVGEQFF. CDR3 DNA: TGTGCCACCAGTTCGGGGGTCGGGGAGCAGTTCTTC.

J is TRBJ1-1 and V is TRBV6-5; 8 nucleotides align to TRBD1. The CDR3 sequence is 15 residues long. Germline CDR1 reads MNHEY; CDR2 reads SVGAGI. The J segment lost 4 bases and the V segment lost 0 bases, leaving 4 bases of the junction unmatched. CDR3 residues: CASSYSKDRATEAFF. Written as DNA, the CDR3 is TGTGCCAGCAGTTACTCGAAGGACAGGGCCACTGAAGCTTTCTTT.

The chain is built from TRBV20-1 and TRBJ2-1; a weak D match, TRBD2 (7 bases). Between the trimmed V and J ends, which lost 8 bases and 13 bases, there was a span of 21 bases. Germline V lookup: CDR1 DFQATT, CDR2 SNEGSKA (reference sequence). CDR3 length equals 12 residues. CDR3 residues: CSPRRGGIDQFF. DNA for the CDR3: TGCAGTCCCAGGAGGGGGGGCATCGACCAGTTCTTC.

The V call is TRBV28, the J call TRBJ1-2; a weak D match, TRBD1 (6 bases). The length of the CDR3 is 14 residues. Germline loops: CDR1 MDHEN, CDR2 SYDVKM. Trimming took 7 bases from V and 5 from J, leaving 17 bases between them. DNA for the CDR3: TGTGCCAGCACTCCTTCAACAGGGATATATGGCTACACCTTC. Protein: CASTPSTGIYGYTF.

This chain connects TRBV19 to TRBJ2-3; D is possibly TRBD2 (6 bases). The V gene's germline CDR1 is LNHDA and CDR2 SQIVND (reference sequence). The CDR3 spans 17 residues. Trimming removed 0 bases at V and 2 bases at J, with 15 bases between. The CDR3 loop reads CASSIDRVADATDTQYF. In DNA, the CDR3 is TGTGCCAGTAGTATAGATCGAGTAGCGGACGCCACAGATACGCAGTATTTT.

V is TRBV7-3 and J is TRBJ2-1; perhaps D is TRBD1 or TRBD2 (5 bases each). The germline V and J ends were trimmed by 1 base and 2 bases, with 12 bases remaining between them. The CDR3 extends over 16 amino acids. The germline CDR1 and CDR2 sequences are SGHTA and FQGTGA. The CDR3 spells CASSLISRGTYNEQFF. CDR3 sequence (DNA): TGTGCCAGCAGCTTAATTTCGAGGGGAACCTACAATGAGCAGTTCTTC.

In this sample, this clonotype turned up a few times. The CDR3 DNA follows: TGTGCCAGCAGCCATCACCGGGACAGGGGTTTTGTGAACACTGAAGCTTTCTTT. Translation gives CASSHHRDRGFVNTEAFF. The chain couples TRBV7-8 to TRBJ1-1, with 10 positions matching TRBD1. Trimming cost V 5 bases and J 0 bases; bases outside gene matches: 12. There are 18 residues in the CDR3. Per the germline V gene, CDR1 is SGHVS and CDR2 is FQNEAQ.

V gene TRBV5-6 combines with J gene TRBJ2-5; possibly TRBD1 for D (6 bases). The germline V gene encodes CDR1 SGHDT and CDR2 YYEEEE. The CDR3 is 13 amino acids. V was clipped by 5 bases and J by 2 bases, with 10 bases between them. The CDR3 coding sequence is TGTGCCAGCAGTAACGGACAGCAAGAGACCCAGTACTTC. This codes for CASSNGQQETQYF.

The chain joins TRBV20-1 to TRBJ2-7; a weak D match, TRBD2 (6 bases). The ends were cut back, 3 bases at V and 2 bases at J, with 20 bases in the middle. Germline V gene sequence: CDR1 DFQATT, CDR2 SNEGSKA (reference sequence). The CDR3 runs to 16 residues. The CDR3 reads CSARRLVSATPYEQYF. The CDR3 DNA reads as TGCAGTGCTAGGCGACTAGTCTCGGCAACACCCTACGAGCAGTACTTC.

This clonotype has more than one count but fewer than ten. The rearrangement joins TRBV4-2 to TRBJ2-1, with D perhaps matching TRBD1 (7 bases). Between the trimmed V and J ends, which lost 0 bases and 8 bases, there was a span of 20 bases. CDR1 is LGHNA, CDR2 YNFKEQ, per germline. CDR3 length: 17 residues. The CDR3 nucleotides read TGTGCCAGCAGCCAAGATATCGCAGGGGGGACTTTCTATGAGCAGTTCTTC. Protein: CASSQDIAGGTFYEQFF.

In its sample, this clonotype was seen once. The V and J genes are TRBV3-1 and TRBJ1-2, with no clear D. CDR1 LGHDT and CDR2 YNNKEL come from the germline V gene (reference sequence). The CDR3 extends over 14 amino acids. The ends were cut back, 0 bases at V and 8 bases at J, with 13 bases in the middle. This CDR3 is CASSQDVRARGYTF. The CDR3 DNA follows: TGTGCCAGCAGCCAAGATGTGAGGGCGCGAGGCTACACCTTC. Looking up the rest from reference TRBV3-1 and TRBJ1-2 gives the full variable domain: DTAVSQTPKYLVTQMGNDKSIKCEQNLGHDTMYWYKQDSKKFLKIMFSYNNKELIINETVPNRFSPKSPDKAHLNLHINSLELGDSAVYFCASSQDVRARGYTFGSGTRLTVV.

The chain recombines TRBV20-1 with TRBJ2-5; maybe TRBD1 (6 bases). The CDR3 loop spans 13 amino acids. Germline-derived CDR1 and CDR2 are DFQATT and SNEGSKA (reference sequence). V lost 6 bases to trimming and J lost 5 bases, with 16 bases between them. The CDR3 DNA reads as TGCAGTGCCCTGACAGGACCTCCTGAGACCCAGTACTTC. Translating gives CSALTGPPETQYF.

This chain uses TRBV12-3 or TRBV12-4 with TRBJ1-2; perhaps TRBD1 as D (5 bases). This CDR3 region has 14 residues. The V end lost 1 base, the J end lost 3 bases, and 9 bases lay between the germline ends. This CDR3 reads CASSLGRVDYGYTF. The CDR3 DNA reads TGTGCCAGCAGTTTAGGCAGGGTAGACTATGGCTACACCTTC.

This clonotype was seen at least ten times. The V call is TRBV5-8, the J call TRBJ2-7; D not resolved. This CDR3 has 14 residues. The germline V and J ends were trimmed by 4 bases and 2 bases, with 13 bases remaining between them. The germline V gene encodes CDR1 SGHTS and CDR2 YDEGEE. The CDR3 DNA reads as TGTGCCAGCAGCCCCCGAGACGGAACCTACGAGCAGTACTTC. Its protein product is CASSPRDGTYEQYF.

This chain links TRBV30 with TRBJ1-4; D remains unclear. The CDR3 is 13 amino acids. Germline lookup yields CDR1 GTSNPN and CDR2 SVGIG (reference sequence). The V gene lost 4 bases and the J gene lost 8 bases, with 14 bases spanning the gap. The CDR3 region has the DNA TGTGCCTGGAACAAAGGCCTGGGCGAAAAACTGTTTTTT. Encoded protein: CAWNKGLGEKLFF.

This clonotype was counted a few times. The DNA of the CDR3 is TGCAGTGCTAGGGGGACAGGGCTTCCCTACGAGCAGTACTTC. Translated, it gives CSARGTGLPYEQYF. The chain couples TRBV20-1 to TRBJ2-7; 9 positions match TRBD1. Germline CDR1 is DFQATT and CDR2 is SNEGSKA (reference sequence). CDR3 length: 14 residues. The V segment lost 3 bases and the J segment 2 bases; nucleotides outside the gene matches: 5.

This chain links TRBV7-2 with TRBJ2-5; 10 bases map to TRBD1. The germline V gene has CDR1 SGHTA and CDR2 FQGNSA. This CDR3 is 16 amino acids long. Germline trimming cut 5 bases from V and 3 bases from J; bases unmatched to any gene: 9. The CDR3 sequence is CASSPSDRGREETQYF. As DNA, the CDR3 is TGTGCCAGCAGCCCATCCGACAGGGGGCGCGAAGAGACCCAGTACTTC.